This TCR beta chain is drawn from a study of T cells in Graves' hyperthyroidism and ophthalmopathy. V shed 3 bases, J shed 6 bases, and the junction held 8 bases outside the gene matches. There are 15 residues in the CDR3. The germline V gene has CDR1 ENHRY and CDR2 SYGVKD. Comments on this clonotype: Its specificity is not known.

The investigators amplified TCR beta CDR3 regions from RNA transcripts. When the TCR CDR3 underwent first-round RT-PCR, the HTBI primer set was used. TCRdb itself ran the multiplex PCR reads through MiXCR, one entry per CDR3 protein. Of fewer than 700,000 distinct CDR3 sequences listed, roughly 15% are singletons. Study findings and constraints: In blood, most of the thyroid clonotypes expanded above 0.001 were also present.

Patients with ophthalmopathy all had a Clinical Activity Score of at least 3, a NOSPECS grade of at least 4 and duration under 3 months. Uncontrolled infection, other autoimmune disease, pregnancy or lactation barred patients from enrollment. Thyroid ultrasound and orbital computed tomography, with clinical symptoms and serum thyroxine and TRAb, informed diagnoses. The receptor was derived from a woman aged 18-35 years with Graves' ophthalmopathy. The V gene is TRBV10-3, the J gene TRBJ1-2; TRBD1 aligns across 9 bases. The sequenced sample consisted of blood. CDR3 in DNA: TGTGCCATCAGTGACTTGGACAGGGGTTGGAATGGCTACACCTTC. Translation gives CAISDLDRGWNGYTF.